A selection of T cell receptor beta chains follows, all from one sample in a study of T cells in placental villitis. The method was immunoSEQ multiplex PCR; TCRdb's version includes in-frame clones alone and lacks a portion of them. The repertoire holds around 170 clones, with 95% to 98% as singletons. The specimen sequenced was placental tissue containing maternal and fetal cells. The receptor source for this set is a human donor in good health; the placental T cells may come from both mother and fetus. CDR3s include the opening cysteine and the closing phenylalanine or tryptophan.

TRBV11-1	TRBJ2-1	CASSLEAGIHNEQFF
TRBV6-1	TRBJ2-3	CASSEMVGSTDTQYF
TRBV28	TRBJ1-1	CASSLHEVMNTEAFF
TRBV6-5	TRBJ2-3	CASRYQAGGTDTQYF
TRBV3-1/TRBV3-2	TRBJ2-1	CASSASRPISFDNEQFF
TRBV20-1	TRBJ2-1	CSAPGLSFF
TRBV2	TRBJ1-2	CARRTGGNYGYTF
TRBV6-2/TRBV6-3	TRBJ2-3	CASSPTSGGSDTQYF
TRBV3-1/TRBV3-2	TRBJ2-3	CASSQDLGRNLDTQYF
TRBV6-5	TRBJ1-2	CASTGFPNYGYTF
TRBV7-2	TRBJ2-2	CASSLGRGGTGELFF
TRBV30	TRBJ1-4	CAWRGERTNEKLFF
TRBV28	TRBJ1-1	CADTTENTEAFF
TRBV6-4	TRBJ1-6	CASSLGQPNSPLHF
TRBV5-1	TRBJ2-1	CASTAERVTYNEQFF
TRBV6-5	TRBJ1-1	CASSYSRDTEAFF
TRBV6-4	TRBJ2-3	CASSDLQDSTDTQYF
TRBV10-1	TRBJ2-2	CASSDGGELFF
TRBV5-5	TRBJ2-6	CASSWGTGANVLTF
TRBV6-1	TRBJ1-6	CASSDDRLTPLHF
TRBV18	TRBJ2-3	CASSPEANLPDTQYF
TRBV18	TRBJ1-2	CASSPRRQAEAGGYTF
TRBV3-1/TRBV3-2	TRBJ1-3	CASSQFQNTIYF
TRBV23-1	TRBJ1-5	CASSQLRRQCNQPQHF
TRBV30	TRBJ2-5	CAWSVLFGETQYF
TRBV28	TRBJ1-6	CASSSPTGWSSPLHF
TRBV7-2	TRBJ2-5	CASSLRRSGGPETQYF
TRBV20-1	TRBJ1-2	CSATGGYGYTF
TRBV24-1	TRBJ1-2	CATSDPLDREDGYTF